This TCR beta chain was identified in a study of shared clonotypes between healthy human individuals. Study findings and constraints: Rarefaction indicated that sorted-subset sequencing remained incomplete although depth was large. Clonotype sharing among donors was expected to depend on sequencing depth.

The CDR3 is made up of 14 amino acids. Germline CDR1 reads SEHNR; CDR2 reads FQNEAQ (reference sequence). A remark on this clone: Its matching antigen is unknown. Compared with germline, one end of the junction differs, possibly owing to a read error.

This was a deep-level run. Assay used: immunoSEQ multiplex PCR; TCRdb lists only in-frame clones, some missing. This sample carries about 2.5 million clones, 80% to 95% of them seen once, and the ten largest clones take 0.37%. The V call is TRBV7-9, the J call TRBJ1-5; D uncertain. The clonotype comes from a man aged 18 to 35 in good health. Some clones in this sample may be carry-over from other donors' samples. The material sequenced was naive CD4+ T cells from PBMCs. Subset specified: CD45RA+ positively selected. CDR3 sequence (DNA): TGTGCCAGCAGCTTAGTTACAGACAATCTGCCCCAGCATTTT. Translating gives CASSLVTDNLPQHF.